This record concerns one TCR beta chain sequence. Isolated RNA was reverse transcribed into cDNA used as the sequencing template. TCRdb's table, derived via immunoSEQ multiplex PCR, lists solely in-frame clones and lacks some. This sample yields about 140,000 clones, of which 86% are seen a single time; about 13% belongs to the top ten. The data are from a study of CD8+ T cells in alopecia areata. As for the study in general: Treatment of the treated patients consisted of oral tofacitinib, 5 to 10 mg twice daily. A 6-month off-drug phase came after tofacitinib, which had lasted 6 to 18 months.

The treatment here: oral pan-JAK inhibitor, 5-10 mg twice daily. This TCR was recovered from a human donor with alopecia areata. Material: CD8+ T cells sorted from blood, obtained at week 4, from a patient treated with tofacitinib.

The CDR3 spells CASSFGTEAFF. CDR3 DNA: TGTGCCAGCAGTTTCGGCACTGAAGCTTTCTTT. V gene TRBV28 combines with J gene TRBJ1-1; the D is unclear. V lost 3 bases, J lost 4 bases, and 3 bases lay in between. The CDR3 is 11 amino acids. Germline V CDR1 and CDR2: MDHEN, SYDVKM.